This TCR beta chain was recovered during a study of OX40 agonist ivuxolimab in advanced cancers. Study outcomes and limitations: Both blood CD4+ and CD8+ T cells showed clonal growth by week 6 at 0.1 to 3.0 mg/kg.

V lost 0 bases and J lost 4; bases outside the gene matches: 9. The CDR3 extends over 16 amino acids. Germline V gives CDR1 SGHNT, CDR2 YYREEE (reference sequence). Prior autoimmune disease or systemic immunosuppression barred patients. Sequenced by immunoSEQ multiplex PCR; TCRdb stores in-frame clones only, minus some. This table holds about 55,000 clones, roughly 86% found once. A remark on this clone: The antigen remains undetermined.

Sequenced material: CD4+ or CD8+ T cells sorted from blood, taken in a trial of the OX40 agonist ivuxolimab. The rearrangement links TRBV5-4 to TRBJ2-5; 7 bases are shared with TRBD2. This receptor was taken from an adult with an advanced solid tumor such as melanoma, head and neck, liver or kidney cancer. CDR3 region: CASSLGTGGRGETQYF. CDR3 DNA: TGTGCCAGCAGCTTGGGAACTGGCGGGAGAGGAGAGACCCAGTACTTC. The variable domain in full, with the rest retrieved from reference TRBV5-4 and TRBJ2-5, is ETGVTQSPTHLIKTRGQQVTLRCSSQSGHNTVSWYQQALGQGPQFIFQYYREEENGRGNFPPRFSGLQFPNYSSELNVNALELDDSALYLCASSLGTGGRGETQYFGPGTRLLVL.